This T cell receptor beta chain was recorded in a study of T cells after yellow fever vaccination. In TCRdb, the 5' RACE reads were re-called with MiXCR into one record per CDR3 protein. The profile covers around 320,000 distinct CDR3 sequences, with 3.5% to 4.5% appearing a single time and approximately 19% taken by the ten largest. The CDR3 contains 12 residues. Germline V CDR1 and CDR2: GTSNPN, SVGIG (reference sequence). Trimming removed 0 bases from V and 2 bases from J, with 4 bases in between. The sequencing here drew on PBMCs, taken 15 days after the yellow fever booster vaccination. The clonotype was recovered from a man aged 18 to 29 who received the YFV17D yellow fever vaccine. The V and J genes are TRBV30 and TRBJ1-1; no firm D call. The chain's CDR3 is CAWSVINTEAFF. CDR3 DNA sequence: TGTGCCTGGAGTGTCATAAACACTGAAGCTTTCTTT.